The rows below give T cell receptor beta chains drawn from one sample of a study of cytomegalovirus exposure and HLA in healthy donors. The protocol was immunoSEQ multiplex PCR, while the TCRdb copy is restricted to in-frame clones and leaves out a portion. The table shows more than 100,000 clones, with about 9.1% occurring only once. Sample: PBMCs. Receptors originate from a woman in her forties in good health and CMV-seropositive. Each CDR3 is given with its conserved first and last residue. Fields, in order: V gene, clone size, J gene, D gene, CDR3 protein, CDR3 DNA. A D gene is named only where the DNA matches it firmly. Clone size is stated in some rows and not others, as once, few, many or a class when expanded.

TRBV2	NA	TRBJ1-3	NA	CASGQPSNTIYF	TGTGCCAGTGGACAGCCTTCAAACACCATATATTTT
TRBV6-5	NA	TRBJ1-5	NA	CASSLREGNQPQHF	TGTGCCAGCAGTCTCAGGGAGGGCAATCAGCCCCAGCATTTT
TRBV18	NA	TRBJ2-7	TRBD1	CASSPPGQVYEQYF	TGTGCCAGCTCACCACCGGGACAGGTCTACGAGCAGTACTTC
TRBV18	NA	TRBJ1-1	NA	CASSPSGQMNTEAFF	TGTGCCAGCTCACCAAGCGGACAGATGAACACTGAAGCTTTCTTT
TRBV27	few	TRBJ1-2	TRBD1	CASRTAGGGNYGYTF	TGTGCCAGCAGAACCGCAGGAGGGGGCAACTATGGCTACACCTTC
TRBV6-5	few	TRBJ2-3	TRBD2	CASSYSTSGGPDTQYF	TGTGCCAGCAGTTACTCTACTAGCGGGGGGCCAGATACGCAGTATTTT
TRBV9	few	TRBJ2-5	TRBD1	CASSVPTGGVETQYF	TGTGCCAGCAGCGTGCCGACAGGGGGAGTAGAGACCCAGTACTTC
TRBV5-1	few	TRBJ2-5	TRBD2	CASSYRGQPGLAAQETQYF	TGCGCCAGCAGCTACCGGGGCCAACCGGGACTAGCGGCGCAAGAGACCCAGTACTTC
TRBV9	NA	TRBJ2-3	TRBD1	CASSPPTGVGDTQYF	TGTGCCAGCAGCCCCCCGACAGGGGTGGGAGATACGCAGTATTTT
TRBV11-1	few	TRBJ2-3	NA	CASSFERTSTDTQYF	TGTGCCAGCAGCTTCGAGCGGACTAGCACAGATACGCAGTATTTT
TRBV5-5	few	TRBJ2-7	NA	CASSQQLPYEQYF	TGTGCCAGCAGCCAACAGTTACCCTACGAGCAGTACTTC
TRBV5-1	NA	TRBJ2-7	NA	CASSLAGQGYEQYF	TGCGCCAGCAGCTTGGCCGGGCAGGGCTACGAGCAGTACTTC
TRBV19	medium-sized	TRBJ2-3	TRBD2	CASSIAGGLDTQYF	TGTGCCAGTAGTATAGCCGGGGGGTTAGATACGCAGTATTTT
TRBV7-9	NA	TRBJ2-1	NA	CASSFLGSSYNEQFF	TGTGCCAGCAGCTTTTTAGGGAGCTCCTACAATGAGCAGTTCTTC
TRBV5-8	NA	TRBJ2-7	TRBD1	CASSRTGPYEQYF	TGTGCCAGCAGCAGGACAGGGCCCTACGAGCAGTACTTC